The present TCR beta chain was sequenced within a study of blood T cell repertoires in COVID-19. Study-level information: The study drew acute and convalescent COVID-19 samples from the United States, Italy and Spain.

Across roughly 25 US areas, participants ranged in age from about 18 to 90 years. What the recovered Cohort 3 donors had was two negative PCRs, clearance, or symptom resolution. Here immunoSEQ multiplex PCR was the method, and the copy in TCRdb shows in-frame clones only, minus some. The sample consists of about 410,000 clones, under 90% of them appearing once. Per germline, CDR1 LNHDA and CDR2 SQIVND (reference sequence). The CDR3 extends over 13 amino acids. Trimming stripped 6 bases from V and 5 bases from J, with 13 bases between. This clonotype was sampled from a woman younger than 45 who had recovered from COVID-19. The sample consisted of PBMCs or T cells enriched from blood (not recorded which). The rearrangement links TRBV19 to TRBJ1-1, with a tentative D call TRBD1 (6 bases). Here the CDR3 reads CASSVNRATEAFF. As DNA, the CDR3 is TGTGCCAGTAGCGTTAACAGGGCTACTGAAGCTTTCTTT.